The 25 T cell receptor beta chains given below trace back to one sample, sequenced in a study of T cell responses to AZD1222 COVID-19 vaccine. The table came from immunoSEQ multiplex PCR; TCRdb's copy has only in-frame clones and leaves some out. The sample gives fewer than 200,000 clones, roughly nine tenths of which show up once; under 2.5% is in the top ten. The specimen was peripheral blood, collected on day 0 of AZD1222 vaccination. The receptors derive from an adult in good health.

V usage is TRBV9 and J usage is TRBJ1-1, with D uncertain. V lost 4 bases and J lost 0, with 7 bases in between. Looked up from germline, CDR1 is SGDLS and CDR2 is YYNGEE. The CDR3 has 13 amino acids. The CDR3 coding sequence is TGTGCCAGCAGCCCTGTTTTGAACACTGAAGCTTTCTTT. It codes for CASSPVLNTEAFF. Combining the CDR3 with reference TRBV9 and TRBJ1-1 gives the whole variable domain DSGVTQTPKHLITATGQRVTLRCSPRSGDLSVYWYQQSLDQGLQFLIQYYNGEERAKGNILERFSAQQFPDLHSELNLSSLELGDSALYFCASSPVLNTEAFFGQGTRLTVV.

This chain connects TRBV27 to TRBJ2-2; 11 positions agree with TRBD2. The germline V gene encodes CDR1 MNHEY and CDR2 SMNVEV (reference sequence). The J segment lost 4 bases and the V segment lost 2 bases, leaving 3 bases of the junction unmatched. This CDR3 contains 16 residues. The CDR3 DNA reads TGTGCCAGCAGTTTACAAGGGACTAGCGGCACCGGGGAGCTGTTTTTT. This translates into CASSLQGTSGTGELFF.

This clone was picked up a small number of times. The V and J genes are TRBV4-3 and TRBJ1-2, with D possibly TRBD1 on 6 matching bases. The ends were cut back, 8 bases at V and 0 bases at J, with 13 bases in the middle. Looked up from germline, CDR1 is LGHNA and CDR2 is YSLEER. The CDR3 consists of 14 residues. The CDR3 coding sequence is TGCGCCAGCGGCATGGCAGGGGCTAACTATGGCTACACCTTC. It codes for CASGMAGANYGYTF.

This clone was seen just once. The chain has TRBV6-2 or TRBV6-3 and TRBJ1-5, with D perhaps TRBD1 (5 bases). This CDR3 is 16 amino acids long. V dropped 3 bases and J dropped 3 bases, with 15 bases sitting between them. The germline V gene has CDR1 MNHEY and CDR2 SVGEGT. CDR3 coding DNA: TGTGCCAGCAGTTATTTGGACACGGGGTTCAATCAGCCCCAGCATTTT. Translation gives CASSYLDTGFNQPQHF.

This chain uses TRBV7-2 with TRBJ1-5, with a weak D call TRBD1 (5 bases). Trimming took 4 bases from V and 5 from J, leaving 12 bases between them. This CDR3 contains 14 residues. CDR1 and CDR2 from the germline V gene are SGHTA and FQGNSA. CDR3: CASSSDSLYQPQHF. The DNA of the CDR3 is TGTGCCAGCAGCTCCGACAGTCTTTATCAGCCCCAGCATTTT.

The rearrangement uses TRBV28 and TRBJ1-2, with a possible D match to TRBD1 (6 bases). V lost 3 bases and J lost 2, with 19 bases in between. There are 17 residues in the CDR3. CDR1 is MDHEN and CDR2 is SYDVKM in the germline V gene. The CDR3 loop is CASSLGGQLGSNYGYTF. CDR3 bases: TGTGCCAGCAGTTTGGGGGGGCAGCTAGGCTCAAACTATGGCTACACCTTC.

This clone was counted only a few times. This rearrangement joins TRBV6-4 to TRBJ2-2; no firm D call. Germline lookup yields CDR1 MRHNA and CDR2 SNTAGT. Trimming cost V 0 bases and J 1 base, with 6 bases left between them. The CDR3 consists of 15 residues. The CDR3 here is CASSDSGRNTGELFF. The CDR3 DNA follows: TGTGCCAGCAGTGACTCAGGAAGGAACACCGGGGAGCTGTTTTTT.

The chain carries TRBV5-1 and TRBJ1-1, with a weak D call TRBD1 (5 bases). Germline assignment: CDR1 SGHRS and CDR2 YFSETQ. V was trimmed by 4 bases and J by 5 bases, leaving 15 bases between them. The CDR3 sequence is 14 residues long. The CDR3 is CASSPQGRGTEAFF. Here the CDR3 DNA reads TGCGCCAGCAGCCCCCAAGGAAGGGGAACTGAAGCTTTCTTT. Full variable domain (remainder filled in from reference TRBV5-1 and TRBJ1-1): KAGVTQTPRYLIKTRGQQVTLSCSPISGHRSVSWYQQTPGQGLQFLFEYFSETQRNKGNFPGRFSGRQFSNSRSEMNVSTLELGDSALYLCASSPQGRGTEAFFGQGTRLTVV.

This clone appeared once. The chain links TRBV30 to TRBJ1-6; D uncertain. This CDR3 region has 14 residues. CDR1 and CDR2 from the germline V gene are GTSNPN and SVGIG (reference sequence). The germline V and J ends were trimmed by 0 bases and 9 bases, with 12 bases remaining between them. CDR3 in amino acids: CAWSVGGSPSPLHF. The CDR3, as DNA: TGTGCCTGGAGTGTAGGAGGGTCGCCTTCACCCCTCCACTTT. Full variable domain (remainder filled in from reference TRBV30 and TRBJ1-6): SQTIHQWPATLVQPVGSPLSLECTVEGTSNPNLYWYRQAAGRGLQLLFYSVGIGQISSEVPQNLSASRPQDRQFILSSKKLLLSDSGFYLCAWSVGGSPSPLHFGNGTRLTVT.

The chain uses TRBV28 and TRBJ2-5, with D maybe TRBD1 (5 bases). The V end was cut by 3 bases, the J end by 3 bases, with 8 bases between. The CDR3 runs 13 residues. Germline V gene data show CDR1 as MDHEN and CDR2 as SYDVKM. CDR3 protein: CASSLIGEETQYF. The CDR3 coding sequence is TGTGCCAGCAGTTTGATAGGGGAAGAGACCCAGTACTTC.

V usage is TRBV4-2 and J usage is TRBJ1-1; D remains ambiguous. From germline, CDR1 is LGHNA and CDR2 YNFKEQ. This CDR3 has 15 residues. Trimming stripped 1 base from V and 7 bases from J, with 16 bases between. As DNA, the CDR3 is TGTGCCAGCAGCCAAGTCTCGTCAGAAAACGGTGAAGCTTTCTTT. It translates to CASSQVSSENGEAFF.

The CDR3 DNA sequence: TGTGCCAGCAGTATCAGGGAGTTTAGTAACACCGGGGAGCTGTTTTTT. As protein: CASSIREFSNTGELFF. V is TRBV5-6 and J is TRBJ2-2; possibly TRBD1 or TRBD2 for D (5 bases each). The length of the CDR3 is 16 residues. The V end lost 5 bases, the J end lost 2 bases, and 16 bases lay between the germline ends. The germline V gene encodes CDR1 SGHDT and CDR2 YYEEEE.

This chain links TRBV4-2 with TRBJ1-6; 8 bases agree with TRBD1. CDR1 is LGHNA, CDR2 YNFKEQ, per germline. This CDR3 is 17 amino acids long. J was trimmed by 10 bases and V by 4 bases; bases with no gene match: 15. The CDR3 here is CASSRSHPDRVGSPLHF. The CDR3 DNA follows: TGTGCCAGCAGCCGAAGCCACCCGGACAGGGTAGGCTCACCCCTCCACTTT.

The chain joins TRBV5-8 to TRBJ2-7; 7 bases agree with TRBD1. Germline loops: CDR1 SGHTS, CDR2 YDEGEE. This CDR3 contains 15 residues. With V trimmed by 3 bases and J by 3 bases, 9 bases remained unmatched. The CDR3 sequence is CASSYSGTANYEQYF. The CDR3, as DNA: TGTGCCAGCAGCTATTCCGGGACAGCGAACTACGAGCAGTACTTC.

The chain combines TRBV19 with TRBJ2-5; a weak D match, TRBD2 (5 bases). The CDR3 has 12 residues. The V gene's germline CDR1 is LNHDA and CDR2 SQIVND (reference sequence). Deletions cut 7 bases from V and 5 bases from J, with 11 bases between. CDR3 bases: TGTGCCAGTACTTCCCCGGGGGAGACCCAGTACTTC. Translation gives CASTSPGETQYF.

This chain connects TRBV6-5 to TRBJ1-5, with D perhaps TRBD1 (6 bases). The CDR3 contains 12 residues. Germline CDR1 is MNHEY and CDR2 is SVGAGI. Deletions cut 6 bases from V and 7 bases from J, with 10 bases between. CDR3 coding DNA: TGTGCCAGCAGACAGGGAGACCAGCCCCAGCATTTT. Its translation: CASRQGDQPQHF.

In DNA, the CDR3 is TGCGCCAGCAGACATGACAGTTACGAGCAGTACTTC. It encodes CASRHDSYEQYF. The chain is built from TRBV5-1 and TRBJ2-7, with D maybe TRBD1 (5 bases). CDR1 and CDR2 from the germline V gene are SGHRS and YFSETQ. The V gene lost 5 bases and the J gene lost 4 bases, with 10 bases spanning the gap. This CDR3 region has 12 residues.

This rearrangement joins TRBV18 to TRBJ1-1; TRBD1 matches at 7 bases. CDR1 is KGHSH and CDR2 is LQKENI in the germline V gene. The junction had 5 bases not matched to a gene; V was cut back by 5 bases and J by 2 bases. The CDR3 extends over 14 amino acids. CDR3 in DNA: TGTGCCAGCTCATCACAGGGGCCTAACACTGAAGCTTTCTTT. Its translation is CASSSQGPNTEAFF.

The rearrangement links TRBV5-1 to TRBJ2-7; no clear D gene. V lost 0 bases to trimming and J lost 2 bases, with 9 bases between them. Per germline, CDR1 SGHRS and CDR2 YFSETQ. This CDR3 spans 14 amino acids. The CDR3 loop is CASSLGHVPYEQYF. The CDR3 bases are TGCGCCAGCAGCTTGGGGCACGTCCCCTACGAGCAGTACTTC.

This sequence joins TRBV28 and TRBJ1-4, with TRBD1 matching 12 bases. The CDR3 runs 16 residues. Trimming at V came to 3 bases and at J to 8 bases, leaving 7 bases not matched to a gene. Looked up from germline, CDR1 is MDHEN and CDR2 is SYDVKM. The CDR3 nucleotides read TGTGCCAGCAGTTTTTCAGGGACAGGGGGCCAGGAAAAACTGTTTTTT. This encodes CASSFSGTGGQEKLFF.

This clone appeared a few times. The chain is built from TRBV19 and TRBJ2-7, with 7 bases lining up with TRBD1. The CDR3 length is 14 residues. In germline, CDR1 is LNHDA, CDR2 SQIVND (reference sequence). V lost 5 bases and J lost 2; bases outside the gene matches: 6. The CDR3 spells CASSLLQGTYEQYF. Written as DNA, the CDR3 is TGTGCCAGTAGTCTCCTACAGGGGACCTACGAGCAGTACTTC.

A remark on this clone: Different DNA sequences within this sample yield the same CDR3. Written as DNA, the CDR3 is TGTGCCAGCAGTTCCCTGTACCAAGAGACCCAGTACTTC. Translating gives CASSSLYQETQYF. The gene calls are TRBV28 and TRBJ2-5, with D hard to call. Trimming cost V 4 bases and J 0 bases, with 6 bases left between them. The CDR3 has 13 residues. Germline CDR1 and CDR2: MDHEN and SYDVKM.

The chain carries TRBV6-2 or TRBV6-3 and TRBJ2-5, with 7 bases lining up with TRBD2. The germline V gene has CDR1 MNHEY and CDR2 SVGEGT. Trimming at V came to 2 bases and at J to 5 bases, leaving 2 bases not matched to a gene. The CDR3 loop spans 13 amino acids. CDR3 protein: CASSYAGEETQYF. DNA for the CDR3: TGTGCCAGCAGTTACGCGGGGGAGGAGACCCAGTACTTC.

J is TRBJ1-1 and V is TRBV30, with 9 positions matching TRBD1. Unmatched junction bases numbered 3, after V lost 2 bases and J lost 5 bases. Germline V lookup: CDR1 GTSNPN, CDR2 SVGIG (reference sequence). The CDR3 runs to 13 residues. CDR3 DNA sequence: TGTGCCTGGAGTCAGACAGGGGGAACTGAAGCTTTCTTT. Translating it yields CAWSQTGGTEAFF.

This clone was seen once. CDR3 nucleotides: TGTGCCAGCAGCGTAGAAGGGACTACCAGCACAGATACGCAGTATTTT. Protein sequence: CASSVEGTTSTDTQYF. This chain joins TRBV3-1 (or the pseudogene TRBV3-2) and TRBJ2-3, with TRBD2 matching 7 bases. The CDR3 totals 16 residues. CDR1 is LGHDT and CDR2 is YNNKEL in the germline V gene (reference sequence). The J segment lost 0 bases and the V segment lost 5 bases, leaving 8 bases of the junction unmatched.